This TCR beta chain was profiled in a study of molecular identifiers for immune sequencing clone quantification. Study-level information: Five aliquots were made in replicates from the RNA of around 18,000 or 91,000 naive CD8 cells, and four were sequenced.

Sorting selected naive CD8 T cells with a CD8+CD4-CCR7+CD45RA+ phenotype. The V end lost 8 bases, the J end lost 1 base, and 14 bases lay between the germline ends. The CDR3 spans 14 residues. Looked up from germline, CDR1 is MGHRA and CDR2 is YSYEKL. Using its own MiXCR run on the PCR reads, TCRdb lists one record per CDR3 protein. The sample consists of over 100,000 distinct CDR3 sequences, about 35% of them appearing once. Sequenced sample: naive CD8+ T cells from blood, with Jurkat cell RNA spiked in. Subset reported: FACS-sorted CD8+CD4-CCR7+CD45RA+ naive T cells. This chain joins TRBV4-1 and TRBJ1-1; D is undetermined. This clonotype was sampled from a human donor in good health. Some libraries in this study had Jurkat cell RNA spiked in. This CDR3 is CASSLEVGNTEAFF. The CDR3 DNA is TGCGCCAGCTCTCTCGAGGTGGGGAACACTGAAGCTTTCTTT.